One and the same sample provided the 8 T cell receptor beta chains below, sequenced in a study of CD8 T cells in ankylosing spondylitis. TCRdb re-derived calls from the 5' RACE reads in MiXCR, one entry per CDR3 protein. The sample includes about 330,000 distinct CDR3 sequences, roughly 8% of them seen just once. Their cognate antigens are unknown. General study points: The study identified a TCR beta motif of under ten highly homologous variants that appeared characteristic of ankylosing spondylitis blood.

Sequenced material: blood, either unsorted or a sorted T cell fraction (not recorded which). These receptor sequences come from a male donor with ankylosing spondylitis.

CDR3 nucleotides: TGCGCCAGCAGCGGGGACAGGGGGCACGCTGAAGCTTTCTTT. Amino acids: CASSGDRGHAEAFF. The chain has TRBV5-1 and TRBJ1-1; 12 positions match TRBD1. With V trimmed by 4 bases and J by 6 bases, 4 bases remained unmatched. This CDR3 has 14 amino acids. CDR1 SGHRS and CDR2 YFSETQ come from the germline V gene. Full variable domain (rest looked up from reference TRBV5-1 and TRBJ1-1): KAGVTQTPRYLIKTRGQQVTLSCSPISGHRSVSWYQQTPGQGLQFLFEYFSETQRNKGNFPGRFSGRQFSNSRSEMNVSTLELGDSALYLCASSGDRGHAEAFFGQGTRLTVV.

The CDR3 loop reads CASSAGQVADTQYF. The CDR3 nucleotides are TGTGCCAGCAGCGCCGGACAGGTTGCAGATACGCAGTATTTT. The chain has TRBV7-9 and TRBJ2-3; 7 bases line up with TRBD1. CDR1 is SEHNR, CDR2 FQNEAQ, per germline (reference sequence). CDR3 size: 14 residues. Losses at the gene ends were 5 bases for V and 4 bases for J; bases not matched to a gene: 6.

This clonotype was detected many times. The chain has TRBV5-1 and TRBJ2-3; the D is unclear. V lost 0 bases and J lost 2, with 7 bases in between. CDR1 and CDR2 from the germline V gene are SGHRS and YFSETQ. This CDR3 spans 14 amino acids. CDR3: CASSLGQTTDTQYF. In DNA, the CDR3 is TGCGCCAGCAGCTTGGGGCAGACCACAGATACGCAGTATTTT.

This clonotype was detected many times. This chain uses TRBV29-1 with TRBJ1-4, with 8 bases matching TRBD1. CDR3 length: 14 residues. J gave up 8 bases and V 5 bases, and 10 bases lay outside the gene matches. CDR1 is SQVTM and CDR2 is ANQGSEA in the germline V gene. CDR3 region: CSVSLRGRVEKLFF. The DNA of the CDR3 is TGCAGCGTTTCCCTCAGGGGGCGCGTGGAAAAACTGTTTTTT. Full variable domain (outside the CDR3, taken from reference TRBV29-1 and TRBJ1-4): SAVISQKPSRDICQRGTSLTIQCQVDSQVTMMFWYRQQPGQSLTLIATANQGSEATYESGFVIDKFPISRPNLTFSTLTVSNMSPEDSSIYLCSVSLRGRVEKLFFGSGTQLSVL.

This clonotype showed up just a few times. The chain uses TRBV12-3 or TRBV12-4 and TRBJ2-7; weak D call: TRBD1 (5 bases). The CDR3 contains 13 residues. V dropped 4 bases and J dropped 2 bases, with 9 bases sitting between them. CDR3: CASSWVGAYEQYF. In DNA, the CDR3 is TGTGCCAGCAGTTGGGTAGGGGCCTACGAGCAGTACTTC.

Here the CDR3 reads CASSQLPGRMNTEAFF. The DNA of the CDR3 is TGTGCCAGCAGCCAACTCCCCGGACGAATGAACACTGAAGCTTTCTTT. V gene TRBV11-2 combines with J gene TRBJ1-1; no firm D call. The CDR3 length is 16 residues. CDR1 and CDR2 from the germline V gene are SGHAT and FQNNGV. The V gene lost 5 bases and the J gene lost 0 bases, with 16 bases spanning the gap.

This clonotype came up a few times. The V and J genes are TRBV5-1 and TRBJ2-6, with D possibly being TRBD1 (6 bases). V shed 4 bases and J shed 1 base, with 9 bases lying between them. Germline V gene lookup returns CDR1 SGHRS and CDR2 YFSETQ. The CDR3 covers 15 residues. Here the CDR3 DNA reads TGCGCCAGCAGCAATACAGGGTCTGGGGCCAACGTCCTGACTTTC. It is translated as CASSNTGSGANVLTF.

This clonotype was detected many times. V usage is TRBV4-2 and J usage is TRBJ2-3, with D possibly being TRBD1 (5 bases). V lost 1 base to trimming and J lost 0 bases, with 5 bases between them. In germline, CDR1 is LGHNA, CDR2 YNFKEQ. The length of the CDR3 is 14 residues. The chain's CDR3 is CASSQGTSTDTQYF. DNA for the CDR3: TGTGCCAGCAGCCAAGGGACAAGCACAGATACGCAGTATTTT.